This T cell receptor beta chain is drawn from a study of T cell changes during pregnancy in multiple sclerosis. The method was immunoSEQ multiplex PCR; TCRdb's version includes in-frame clones alone and lacks a portion of them. This sample carries 100,000 or so clones, 90% to 95% of them seen once, and the ten largest clones take 3.5% to 4.5%. A single count supports this clone. CDR1 is SGDLS and CDR2 is YYNGEE in the germline V gene. V shed 7 bases, J shed 3 bases, and the junction held 6 bases outside the gene matches. There are 13 residues in the CDR3. The material sequenced was peripheral blood, taken in the first trimester of pregnancy. This TCR came from a female donor with multiple sclerosis, enrolled in a pregnancy study. The V gene is TRBV9, the J gene TRBJ2-7, with 8 bases aligning to TRBD2. CDR3 sequence (DNA): TGTGCCAGCTCAGGAGCGGGGGACTACGAGCAGTACTTC. Its protein product is CASSGAGDYEQYF.